The next 20 T cell receptor beta chains were all read from a single sample in a study of Ad26.COV2.S vaccination and SARS-CoV-2 variants. Profiling relied on immunoSEQ multiplex PCR, and the TCRdb table lists in-frame clones only, not all of them. The sample comprises roughly 380,000 clones, approximately 84% of which are singletons, and 2.5% to 3.5% rests with the top ten. The treatment is: 15 to 20 received Ad26.COV2.S at low or high dose, single or two shots; roughly five received placebo; per-sample allocation not given. Sampling occurred on day 63 after the first vaccine or placebo injection. The source material was peripheral blood, sampled in a trial of Ad26.COV2.S vaccine versus placebo. All receptors come from a person between 18 and 59 years old who received the Ad26.COV2.S COVID-19 vaccine or a placebo.

Of note for this clone: The same CDR3 arises from other DNA sequences in this sample as well. The chain is built from TRBV3-1 (or the pseudogene TRBV3-2) and TRBJ1-1, with 8 positions matching TRBD1. This CDR3 contains 14 residues. After removal of 4 bases from V and 1 base from J, the junction contained 2 bases not matched to a gene. Germline assignment: CDR1 LGHDT and CDR2 YNNKEL (reference sequence). The CDR3 nucleotides read TGTGCCAGCAGCCCTGGACAGGGGAACACTGAAGCTTTCTTT. Amino acids: CASSPGQGNTEAFF.

CDR3 coding DNA: TGTGCCATCAGTGACGGGGGACAGGGGAACAGTGAGCAGTTCTTC. Encoded protein: CAISDGGQGNSEQFF. The chain employs TRBV10-3 and TRBJ2-1, with 10 bases aligning to TRBD1. Trimming took 3 bases from V and 9 from J; bases not matched to a gene: 8. The CDR3 is made up of 15 amino acids. Germline V gene sequence: CDR1 ENHRY, CDR2 SYGVKD.

The gene calls are TRBV7-2 and TRBJ2-3; D may be TRBD1 or TRBD2 (5 bases each). V was trimmed by 3 bases and J by 1 base, leaving 8 bases between them. Germline CDR1 and CDR2: SGHTA and FQGNSA. The CDR3 spans 14 residues. Here the CDR3 reads CASSLGPRTDTQYF. CDR3 nucleotide sequence: TGTGCCAGCAGCTTGGGACCACGCACAGATACGCAGTATTTT.

The chain recombines TRBV4-1 with TRBJ2-1; D possibly corresponds to TRBD1 (5 bases). V was cut by 5 bases and J by 10 bases, with 15 bases left in between. The CDR3 has 13 residues. Per germline, CDR1 MGHRA and CDR2 YSYEKL. CDR3 residues: CASSILGDDEQFF. The CDR3 DNA sequence: TGCGCCAGCAGCATTTTAGGGGATGACGAGCAGTTCTTC.

The chain carries TRBV5-1 and TRBJ2-7; possibly TRBD2 for D (8 bases). Trimming cost V 4 bases and J 3 bases, with 23 bases left between them. CDR1 and CDR2 (germline): SGHRS, YFSETQ. The CDR3 is 17 amino acids. The CDR3 loop reads CASSEGAGGPLSYEQYF. The CDR3 DNA reads TGCGCCAGCAGCGAGGGGGCGGGGGGCCCGTTAAGCTACGAGCAGTACTTC. Complete variable domain (other parts from reference TRBV5-1 and TRBJ2-7): KAGVTQTPRYLIKTRGQQVTLSCSPISGHRSVSWYQQTPGQGLQFLFEYFSETQRNKGNFPGRFSGRQFSNSRSEMNVSTLELGDSALYLCASSEGAGGPLSYEQYFGPGTRLTVT.

The chain links TRBV28 to TRBJ2-7; perhaps TRBD1 as D (6 bases). CDR3 length equals 14 residues. The ends were cut back, 6 bases at V and 6 bases at J, with 18 bases in the middle. Per the germline V gene, CDR1 is MDHEN and CDR2 is SYDVKM. The CDR3 loop is CASRVGTTLREQYF. In DNA form, the CDR3 reads TGTGCCAGCAGGGTGGGGACAACTCTACGCGAGCAGTACTTC.

The table lists this clone with a few counts. The chain couples TRBV5-1 to TRBJ1-5, with D hard to call. Looked up from germline, CDR1 is SGHRS and CDR2 is YFSETQ. Trimming removed 0 bases at V and 5 bases at J, with 6 bases between. CDR3 length equals 13 residues. The CDR3 DNA sequence: TGCGCCAGCAGCTTGGGGTGGGATCAGCCCCAGCATTTT. It specifies CASSLGWDQPQHF.

The rearrangement joins TRBV30 to TRBJ2-1; 12 nucleotides line up with TRBD2. Germline-derived CDR1 and CDR2 are GTSNPN and SVGIG (reference sequence). With 2 bases clipped from V and 4 bases from J, the junction kept 3 bases outside the gene matches. This CDR3 is 15 amino acids long. CDR3 amino acids: CAWSSGTSGYNEQFF. The CDR3 DNA reads TGTGCCTGGAGTAGCGGGACTAGCGGGTACAATGAGCAGTTCTTC.

This chain's CDR3 is CASSLSGLPIWDTQYF. CDR3 nucleotide sequence: TGTGCCAGCAGTCTATCGGGACTCCCAATATGGGATACGCAGTATTTT. V gene TRBV28 combines with J gene TRBJ2-3; a weak D match, TRBD2 (6 bases). Trimming pared 5 bases from V and 6 bases from J, leaving 21 bases between. The CDR3 covers 16 residues. Germline assignment: CDR1 MDHEN and CDR2 SYDVKM.

This clone was detected many times. The chain recombines TRBV7-9 with TRBJ2-5; 9 bases are shared with TRBD1. This CDR3 has 16 residues. Per the germline V gene, CDR1 is SEHNR and CDR2 is FQNEAQ (reference sequence). The J segment lost 5 bases and the V segment lost 3 bases, leaving 10 bases of the junction unmatched. CDR3 sequence reads: CASSFTGTGILETQYF. Here the CDR3 DNA reads TGTGCCAGCAGCTTCACCGGGACAGGGATACTGGAGACCCAGTACTTC.

V gene TRBV15 combines with J gene TRBJ1-2; D possibly corresponds to TRBD1 (6 bases). Germline-derived CDR1 and CDR2 are LNHNV and YYDKDF (reference sequence). V was shortened by 0 bases and J by 5 bases, with 16 bases between the two germline ends. This CDR3 is 16 amino acids long. CDR3 bases: TGTGCCACCAGCAGAGATCTTGTAGGGGGGAGGTATGGCTACACCTTC. It specifies CATSRDLVGGRYGYTF.

This chain links TRBV21-1 with TRBJ1-4. TRBV21-1 is reported as a pseudogene. The CDR3 consists of 19 residues. CDR3 loop: CASSPDGSTGGATNEKLFF. CDR3 in DNA: TGTGCCAGCAGCCCCGACGGGTCGACGGGTGGGGCAACTAATGAAAAACTGTTTTTT.

The CDR3 DNA is TGTGCCAGCAGCTTGGGTCATCCAAACTATGGCTACACCTTC. Its translation is CASSLGHPNYGYTF. J is TRBJ1-2 and V is TRBV5-5; the D is unclear. Trimming took 0 bases from V and 2 from J, leaving 8 bases between them. From germline, CDR1 is SGHKS and CDR2 YYEKEE (reference sequence). The CDR3 is made up of 14 amino acids.

This chain uses TRBV5-6 with TRBJ2-1, with D hard to call. The V end lost 0 bases, the J end lost 3 bases, and 7 bases lay between the germline ends. This CDR3 region has 14 residues. From germline, CDR1 is SGHDT and CDR2 YYEEEE. CDR3 region: CASSLGAGYNEQFF. The DNA of the CDR3 is TGTGCCAGCAGCTTGGGTGCCGGCTACAATGAGCAGTTCTTC.

The chain links TRBV5-5 to TRBJ2-3, with D maybe TRBD1 (6 bases). Trimming cost V 0 bases and J 3 bases, with 8 bases left between them. Germline assignment: CDR1 SGHKS and CDR2 YYEKEE (reference sequence). The CDR3 has 14 residues. The CDR3 protein is CASSLDTGTDTQYF. The CDR3 DNA is TGTGCCAGCAGCTTGGACACAGGGACAGATACGCAGTATTTT.

The table lists this clone with a count of one. The V call is TRBV11-2, the J call TRBJ2-7; D gene ambiguous. Germline V CDR1 and CDR2: SGHAT, FQNNGV. V lost 1 base, J lost 1 base, and 5 bases lay in between. This CDR3 comprises 13 residues. The CDR3 sequence is CASSLAYSYEQYF. CDR3 coding DNA: TGTGCCAGCAGCTTAGCCTATTCCTACGAGCAGTACTTC.

This sequence joins TRBV5-1 and TRBJ2-7; no clear D gene. V was cut by 0 bases and J by 5 bases, with 3 bases left in between. CDR3 length: 11 amino acids. Germline lookup yields CDR1 SGHRS and CDR2 YFSETQ. The CDR3 spells CASSLEDEQYF. The CDR3 nucleotides read TGCGCCAGCAGCTTGGAGGACGAGCAGTACTTC. Supplemented by reference TRBV5-1 and TRBJ2-7, the full variable domain reads KAGVTQTPRYLIKTRGQQVTLSCSPISGHRSVSWYQQTPGQGLQFLFEYFSETQRNKGNFPGRFSGRQFSNSRSEMNVSTLELGDSALYLCASSLEDEQYFGPGTRLTVT.

The chain carries TRBV5-6 and TRBJ2-7; TRBD1 matches at 10 bases. CDR1 and CDR2 from the germline V gene are SGHDT and YYEEEE. V dropped 2 bases and J dropped 2; count of bases not matched to a gene: 4. The CDR3 is 15 residues long. The CDR3 loop reads CASSFPGTGAYEQYF. CDR3 DNA: TGTGCCAGCAGCTTTCCTGGGACAGGGGCCTACGAGCAGTACTTC. Filled out from reference TRBV5-6 and TRBJ2-7, the complete variable domain reads DAGVTQSPTHLIKTRGQQVTLRCSPKSGHDTVSWYQQALGQGPQFIFQYYEEEERQRGNFPDRFSGHQFPNYSSELNVNALLLGDSALYLCASSFPGTGAYEQYFGPGTRLTVT.

This chain joins TRBV28 and TRBJ2-3, with 10 bases matching TRBD2. The V segment lost 6 bases and the J segment 6 bases; nucleotides outside the gene matches: 12. Germline CDR1 MDHEN, CDR2 SYDVKM. The CDR3 covers 16 residues. DNA of the CDR3: TGTGCCAGCAGGACGTCACTAGCGGGACGTTTGGATACGCAGTATTTT. It is translated as CASRTSLAGRLDTQYF.

This CDR3 is CASSIVDRGTATDTQYF. The CDR3 region has the DNA TGTGCCAGTAGTATAGTCGACAGGGGGACCGCGACAGATACGCAGTATTTT. The chain carries TRBV19 and TRBJ2-3; 9 bases are a match to TRBD1. J was trimmed by 3 bases and V by 1 base; bases with no gene match: 8. The CDR3 length is 17 residues. Germline V gives CDR1 LNHDA, CDR2 SQIVND (reference sequence).